The 13 T cell receptor beta chains listed next were all sequenced from one sample in a study of T cells after yellow fever vaccination. TCRdb itself ran the 5' RACE reads through MiXCR, one entry per CDR3 protein. The sample carries approximately 300,000 distinct CDR3 sequences, roughly 6.8% recorded once. The sample in question was PBMCs, obtained around 45 days after the first yellow fever vaccination. The source is a man aged 18-30 years who received the YFV17D yellow fever vaccine.

The CDR3 DNA follows: TGCAGTGCTAGATCCCAGGGGAGGAATTCACCCCTCCACTTT. Translated: CSARSQGRNSPLHF. V usage is TRBV20-1 and J usage is TRBJ1-6; weak D call: TRBD1 (6 bases). The CDR3 is 14 residues long. From germline, CDR1 is DFQATT and CDR2 SNEGSKA (reference sequence). V was trimmed by 2 bases and J by 7 bases, leaving 12 bases between them.

The chain uses TRBV6-5 and TRBJ1-6; 8 nucleotides line up with TRBD1. V dropped 5 bases and J dropped 10; count of bases not matched to a gene: 7. Germline CDR1 and CDR2: MNHEY and SVGAGI. CDR3 length: 14 residues. CDR3 region: CASSTDTGGSPLHF. The CDR3 nucleotides are TGTGCCAGCAGTACCGATACAGGGGGATCACCCCTCCACTTT.

The chain couples TRBV7-2 to TRBJ2-5; 12 bases fit TRBD2. The germline CDR1 and CDR2 sequences are SGHTA and FQGNSA. J was trimmed by 4 bases and V by 5 bases; bases with no gene match: 8. CDR3 length: 16 amino acids. CDR3 sequence: CASSLYSSGGAETQYF. The CDR3 DNA reads as TGTGCCAGCAGCCTATACTCTAGCGGGGGGGCAGAGACCCAGTACTTC.

The chain combines TRBV19 with TRBJ2-1, with TRBD2 matching over 11 bases. This CDR3 spans 20 amino acids. CDR1 is LNHDA, CDR2 SQIVND, per germline (reference sequence). The J segment lost 9 bases and the V segment lost 2 bases, leaving 21 bases of the junction unmatched. The chain's CDR3 is CASSIFTALLAGALYGEQFF. The CDR3 DNA reads as TGTGCCAGTAGTATATTCACCGCCTTACTAGCGGGGGCTCTTTACGGTGAGCAGTTCTTC.

This clonotype has more than one count but fewer than ten. This rearrangement joins TRBV2 to TRBJ2-7; no clear D. The CDR3 is 14 amino acids. V was cut by 1 base and J by 2 bases, with 9 bases left in between. CDR1 SNHLY and CDR2 FYNNEI come from the germline V gene. CDR3 in DNA: TGTGCCAGCAGTGAAGATCGGTCTCCCTACGAGCAGTACTTC. Translating it yields CASSEDRSPYEQYF.

J is TRBJ1-1 and V is TRBV11-3; D remains ambiguous. The CDR3 is 13 residues long. Trimming cost V 0 bases and J 3 bases, with 5 bases left between them. CDR1 and CDR2 (germline): SGHNT, YENEEA. As DNA, the CDR3 is TGTGCCAGCAGCTTAGATCGGTACACTGAAGCTTTCTTT. It translates to CASSLDRYTEAFF.

The rearrangement joins TRBV5-1 to TRBJ2-5; D may be TRBD1 (5 bases). Germline CDR1 reads SGHRS; CDR2 reads YFSETQ. V lost 0 bases, J lost 5 bases, and 11 bases lay in between. There are 14 residues in the CDR3. CDR3 sequence (DNA): TGCGCCAGCAGCTTGGTGATAAGGGGTGAGACCCAGTACTTC. Translation: CASSLVIRGETQYF.

Concerning this clonotype: Being one base from a much bigger clone, this may be a read error. The gene calls are TRBV7-2 and TRBJ1-2; no firm D call. CDR1 and CDR2 (germline): SGHTA, FQGNSA. The CDR3 totals 12 residues. CDR3 region: CASGLELYGYTF. Written as DNA, the CDR3 is TGTGCCAGCGGCTTAGAACTTTATGGCTACACCTTC. Drawing the rest from reference TRBV7-2 and TRBJ1-2, the complete variable domain is GAGVSQSPSNKVTEKGKDVELRCDPISGHTALYWYRQSLGQGLEFLIYFQGNSAPDKSGLPSDRFSAERTGGSVSTLTIQRTQQEDSAVYLCASGLELYGYTFGSGTRLTVV.

The J gene is TRBJ1-2, the V gene TRBV5-1; no clear D. Trimming left V 4 bases short and J 8 bases short, with 21 bases between. Germline CDR1 is SGHRS and CDR2 is YFSETQ. The CDR3 totals 15 residues. CDR3 region: CASSLTSGPLPGYTF. Written as DNA, the CDR3 is TGCGCCAGCAGCCTAACCTCCGGCCCCCTACCCGGCTACACCTTC.

This clonotype was picked up many times. This chain uses TRBV5-6 with TRBJ2-7; D is undetermined. The CDR3 is 17 amino acids. Trimming pared 2 bases from V and 3 bases from J, leaving 21 bases between. CDR1 is SGHDT and CDR2 is YYEEEE in the germline V gene. CDR3: CASSFFTLTPMGYEQYV. CDR3 DNA: TGTGCCAGCAGCTTTTTTACGTTGACACCGATGGGCTACGAGCAGTACGTC.

This clonotype came up a few times. The V call is TRBV7-2, the J call TRBJ1-2; 7 bases match TRBD1. The CDR3 is 14 residues long. V lost 5 bases and J lost 6; bases outside the gene matches: 9. Germline V gene lookup returns CDR1 SGHTA and CDR2 FQGNSA. The CDR3 here is CASSVGTESNGYTF. As DNA, the CDR3 is TGTGCCAGCAGCGTCGGGACAGAGAGTAATGGCTACACCTTC.

The sample holds a few counts of this clonotype. The rearrangement joins TRBV29-1 to TRBJ2-3; 9 bases agree with TRBD2. CDR3 length: 14 residues. The ends lost 4 bases at V and 4 bases at J; junction bases unmatched: 6. Germline lookup yields CDR1 SQVTM and CDR2 ANQGSEA. The CDR3 DNA is TGCAGCGTTGCCCCGGGACTAGCAGCAGATACGCAGTATTTT. This codes for CSVAPGLAADTQYF.

The gene calls are TRBV7-3 and TRBJ2-3, with 7 positions matching TRBD1. This CDR3 has 14 residues. Germline-derived CDR1 and CDR2 are SGHTA and FQGTGA. J gave up 2 bases and V 5 bases, and 4 bases lay outside the gene matches. CDR3 in amino acids: CASSATGATDTQYF. CDR3 in DNA: TGTGCCAGCAGCGCCACAGGGGCCACAGATACGCAGTATTTT.